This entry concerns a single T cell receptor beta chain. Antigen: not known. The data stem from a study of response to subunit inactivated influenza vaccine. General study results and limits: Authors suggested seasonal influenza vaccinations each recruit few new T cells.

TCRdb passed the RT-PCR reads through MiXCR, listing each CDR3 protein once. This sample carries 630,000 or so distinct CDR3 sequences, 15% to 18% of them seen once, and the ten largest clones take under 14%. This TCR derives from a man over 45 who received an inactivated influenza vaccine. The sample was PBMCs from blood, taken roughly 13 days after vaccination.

The CDR3 is CASSEHPGRGVETQYF. In nucleotides, the CDR3 is TGTGCCAGCAGTGAACATCCGGGACGGGGCGTAGAGACCCAGTACTTC. V gene TRBV25-1 combines with J gene TRBJ2-5, with D perhaps assigned TRBD1 or TRBD2 (5 bases each). The germline V gene encodes CDR1 MGHDK and CDR2 SYGVNS. This CDR3 is built from 16 residues. The germline V and J ends were trimmed by 2 bases and 4 bases, with 17 bases remaining between them.